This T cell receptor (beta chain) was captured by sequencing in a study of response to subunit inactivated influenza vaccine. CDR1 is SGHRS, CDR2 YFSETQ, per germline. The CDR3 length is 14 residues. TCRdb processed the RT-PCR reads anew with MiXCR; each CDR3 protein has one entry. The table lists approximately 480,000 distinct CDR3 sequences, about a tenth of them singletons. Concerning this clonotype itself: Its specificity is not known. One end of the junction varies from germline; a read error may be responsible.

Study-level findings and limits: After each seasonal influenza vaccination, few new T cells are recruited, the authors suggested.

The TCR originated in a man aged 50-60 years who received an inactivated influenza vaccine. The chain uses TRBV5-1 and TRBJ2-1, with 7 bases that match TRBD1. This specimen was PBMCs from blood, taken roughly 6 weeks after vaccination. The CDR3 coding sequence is TGCCCCAGCAGCTGGGGACAGATCGACAATGAGCAGTTCTTC. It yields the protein CPSSWGQIDNEQFF.